This entry lists 26 T cell receptor beta chains sequenced from one sample in a study of CD8 T cells in Susac syndrome. RNA in amounts of roughly 0.5 to 1 ug was reverse transcribed with random hexamers. TCRdb used MiXCR to reprocess the immunoSEQ multiplex PCR reads, holding one entry per CDR3 protein. This table has around 220,000 distinct CDR3 sequences, about 90% appearing once. What was sequenced was CD8+ T cells from PBMCs. The receptors stem from a human donor with multiple sclerosis.

The chain has TRBV4-1 and TRBJ2-5; 8 bases map to TRBD1. The CDR3 sequence is 14 residues long. The V and J ends lost 7 bases and 5 bases, in that order; junction bases with no gene match: 9. CDR1 and CDR2 from the germline V gene are MGHRA and YSYEKL. DNA for the CDR3: TGCGCCAGCAACCCAGGGGGCGTTGGGGAGACCCAGTACTTC. It is translated as CASNPGGVGETQYF.

The CDR3 DNA follows: TGTGCCTGGAGTGTCGGGTCCTACAATGAGCAGTTCTTC. Its translation: CAWSVGSYNEQFF. V is TRBV30 and J is TRBJ2-1; the D is unclear. The CDR3 runs 13 residues. Per the germline V gene, CDR1 is GTSNPN and CDR2 is SVGIG (reference sequence). The V end was cut by 0 bases, the J end by 1 base, with 4 bases between.

The chain carries TRBV20-1 and TRBJ2-1; perhaps TRBD2 as D (5 bases). V dropped 0 bases and J dropped 0 bases, with 15 bases sitting between them. CDR3 length equals 17 residues. Per germline, CDR1 DFQATT and CDR2 SNEGSKA (reference sequence). The CDR3 DNA reads as TGCAGTGCTAGAGACACTAGAGCCCCCAGCTCCTACAATGAGCAGTTCTTC. As protein: CSARDTRAPSSYNEQFF.

For the CDR3, the DNA is TGTGCCAGCAGCCCCGGGAGGAGGGGCGAGCAGTACTTC. Translated: CASSPGRRGEQYF. The chain recombines TRBV6-1 with TRBJ2-7; the match to TRBD2 covers 7 bases. This CDR3 spans 13 amino acids. Germline CDR1 reads MNHNS; CDR2 reads SASEGT. The V and J ends lost 6 bases and 6 bases, in that order; junction bases with no gene match: 8.

This chain connects TRBV5-1 to TRBJ2-5; perhaps D is TRBD1 or TRBD2 (5 bases each). The V gene lost 6 bases and the J gene lost 0 bases, with 9 bases spanning the gap. Per the germline V gene, CDR1 is SGHRS and CDR2 is YFSETQ. CDR3 length: 13 amino acids. CDR3 sequence (DNA): TGCGCCAGCATGAGGGGTAACCAAGAGACCCAGTACTTC. Protein: CASMRGNQETQYF.

The chain joins TRBV7-9 to TRBJ1-1; D might be TRBD1 (6 bases). This CDR3 region has 19 residues. Trimming took off 1 base at V and 6 bases at J, with 27 bases between the two ends. Germline V gene data show CDR1 as SEHNR and CDR2 as FQNEAQ (reference sequence). This CDR3 is CASSLDRQLRTAVSSEAFF. The CDR3 nucleotides read TGTGCCAGCAGCTTAGATCGGCAGCTTAGGACAGCCGTAAGCTCTGAAGCTTTCTTT.

The chain carries TRBV2 and TRBJ1-2; maybe TRBD1 (5 bases). This CDR3 spans 12 amino acids. V was pared by 3 bases and J by 3 bases, with 5 bases between. Germline V gene sequence: CDR1 SNHLY, CDR2 FYNNEI. CDR3 coding DNA: TGTGCCAGCAGTGACAGGGACTATGGCTACACCTTC. Residues: CASSDRDYGYTF.

This rearrangement joins TRBV7-9 to TRBJ2-1, with TRBD2 identical over 8 bases. The ends lost 3 bases at V and 5 bases at J; junction bases unmatched: 3. CDR1 is SEHNR and CDR2 is FQNEAQ in the germline V gene (reference sequence). The CDR3 extends over 14 amino acids. The CDR3 bases are TGTGCCAGCAGCTTTCCGGGACTAGACAATGAGCAGTTCTTC. Translated, it gives CASSFPGLDNEQFF.

The chain is built from TRBV3-1 and TRBJ2-7; 9 nucleotides match TRBD2. V was pared by 1 base and J by 3 bases, with 7 bases of the junction left unmatched. The CDR3 has 16 residues. Germline-derived CDR1 and CDR2 are LGHDT and YNNKEL (reference sequence). As DNA, the CDR3 is TGTGCCAGCAGCCAAGTTCTAGCGGGAAGGATCTACGAGCAGTACTTC. This encodes CASSQVLAGRIYEQYF.

This clonotype is a singleton in its sample. This chain connects TRBV19 to TRBJ2-7; 8 bases align to TRBD2. Germline CDR1 is LNHDA and CDR2 is SQIVND (reference sequence). This CDR3 has 15 residues. J lost 3 bases, V lost 0 bases, and 4 bases had no gene match. CDR3 loop: CASSIDPGGSYEQYF. CDR3 nucleotide sequence: TGTGCCAGTAGTATAGATCCGGGAGGGAGCTACGAGCAGTACTTC. The whole variable domain, remainder taken from reference TRBV19 and TRBJ2-7, is DGGITQSPKYLFRKEGQNVTLSCEQNLNHDAMYWYRQDPGQGLRLIYYSQIVNDFQKGDIAEGYSVSREKKESFPLTVTSAQKNPTAFYLCASSIDPGGSYEQYFGPGTRLTVT.

The chain is built from TRBV11-2 and TRBJ2-5, with 10 positions matching TRBD2. J gave up 5 bases and V 2 bases, and 8 bases lay outside the gene matches. This CDR3 spans 16 amino acids. The V gene's germline CDR1 is SGHAT and CDR2 FQNNGV. For the CDR3, the DNA is TGTGCCAGCAGCTTATATCCAGCGGGAGGGCCGGAGACCCAGTACTTC. This codes for CASSLYPAGGPETQYF.

This sequence joins TRBV7-6 and TRBJ2-5; D is unresolved. The CDR3 covers 13 residues. Per germline, CDR1 SGHVS and CDR2 FNYEAQ. The ends were cut back, 7 bases at V and 1 base at J, with 10 bases in the middle. This CDR3 reads CASTGQTQETQYF. The CDR3 DNA follows: TGTGCCAGCACTGGGCAAACCCAAGAGACCCAGTACTTC.

The rearrangement joins TRBV5-6 to TRBJ1-5, with 11 bases matching TRBD1. The CDR3 is made up of 15 amino acids. Per the germline V gene, CDR1 is SGHDT and CDR2 is YYEEEE. V trimming: 4 bases; J trimming: 6 bases; junction bases outside the gene matches: 6. As DNA, the CDR3 is TGTGCCAGCAGCCAATGGACAGGGGGCTCTCAGCCCCAGCATTTT. Translated: CASSQWTGGSQPQHF.

The chain combines TRBV19 with TRBJ2-7, with 10 bases lining up with TRBD2. The CDR3 runs to 17 residues. J lost 2 bases, V lost 8 bases, and 15 bases had no gene match. From germline, CDR1 is LNHDA and CDR2 SQIVND (reference sequence). The CDR3 here is CASSTSAGGPFPYEQYF. The CDR3 bases are TGTGCCAGTTCTACTTCAGCGGGAGGGCCCTTTCCCTACGAGCAGTACTTC.

The chain recombines TRBV9 with TRBJ2-4; tentative D call: TRBD1 (6 bases). The germline V gene encodes CDR1 SGDLS and CDR2 YYNGEE. CDR3 size: 14 residues. The germline V and J ends were trimmed by 4 bases and 3 bases, with 11 bases remaining between them. The CDR3 bases are TGTGCCAGCAGCCCGTCAGGGGACAAAAACATTCAGTACTTC. It is translated as CASSPSGDKNIQYF.

V is TRBV5-7 and J is TRBJ1-5; D not certain. TRBV5-7 is an ORF, with its function uncertain. There are 15 residues in the CDR3. Trimming pared 4 bases from V and 3 bases from J, leaving 14 bases between. The CDR3 DNA is TGTGCCAGCAGCATACCCAGACGTCTCAATCAGCCCCAGCATTTT. This encodes CASSIPRRLNQPQHF.

The chain recombines TRBV11-2 with TRBJ2-6; D gene uncertain. From germline, CDR1 is SGHAT and CDR2 FQNNGV. This CDR3 contains 15 residues. The V gene lost 6 bases and the J gene lost 0 bases, with 9 bases spanning the gap. The DNA of the CDR3 is TGTGCCAGCAGTCGGGCCTTCTCTGGGGCCAACGTCCTGACTTTC. This translates into CASSRAFSGANVLTF.

This CDR3 reads CASSRGGGSPYEQYF. CDR3 DNA sequence: TGCGCCAGCAGCCGAGGGGGAGGCTCCCCCTACGAGCAGTACTTC. This sequence joins TRBV4-1 and TRBJ2-7; D may correspond to TRBD1 or TRBD2 (6 bases each). Trimming shortened V by 4 bases and J by 2 bases, and 15 bases separated the two germline ends. Germline values: CDR1 MGHRA, CDR2 YSYEKL. The CDR3 is 15 amino acids.

The CDR3 DNA follows: TGTGCCAGCAGAGAGGGCCGGGACAGGGGCTTTGGGCCCCAGCATTTT. Translated: CASREGRDRGFGPQHF. The chain has TRBV2 and TRBJ1-5, with 10 nucleotides matching TRBD1. The CDR3 runs to 16 residues. From germline, CDR1 is SNHLY and CDR2 FYNNEI. J gave up 9 bases and V 6 bases, and 14 bases lay outside the gene matches. The whole variable domain, filled in from reference TRBV2 and TRBJ1-5, reads EPEVTQTPSHQVTQMGQEVILRCVPISNHLYFYWYRQILGQKVEFLVSFYNNEISEKSEIFDDQFSVERPDGSNFTLKIRSTKLEDSAMYFCASREGRDRGFGPQHFGDGTRLSIL.

The count of this clonotype is one. The chain is built from TRBV19 and TRBJ1-1; D is unclear. The CDR3 runs to 12 residues. Germline-derived CDR1 and CDR2 are LNHDA and SQIVND (reference sequence). V gave up 7 bases and J gave up 4 bases, with 10 bases separating them. Here the CDR3 reads CASTNGVTEAFF. The DNA of the CDR3 is TGTGCCAGTACGAACGGGGTCACTGAAGCTTTCTTT.

The chain combines TRBV7-9 with TRBJ1-3; 8 positions match TRBD1. The CDR3 runs 15 residues. The V gene end was trimmed by 5 bases and the J gene end by 4 bases; junction bases not matched to a gene: 7. In germline, CDR1 is SEHNR, CDR2 FQNEAQ (reference sequence). CDR3 in amino acids: CASSGTGAGGNTIYF. The CDR3, as DNA: TGTGCCAGCAGCGGGACAGGAGCGGGGGGAAACACCATATATTTT. Supplemented by reference TRBV7-9 and TRBJ1-3, the full variable domain reads DTGVSQNPRHKITKRGQNVTFRCDPISEHNRLYWYRQTLGQGPEFLTYFQNEAQLEKSRLLSDRFSAERPKGSFSTLEIQRTEQGDSAMYLCASSGTGAGGNTIYFGEGSWLTVV.

This sequence joins TRBV5-6 and TRBJ2-7; 8 bases map to TRBD2. V was clipped by 4 bases and J by 4 bases; unmatched bases: 10. Germline V gives CDR1 SGHDT, CDR2 YYEEEE. The length of the CDR3 is 15 residues. CDR3 in amino acids: CASSRPSGSGYEQYF. Here the CDR3 DNA reads TGTGCCAGCAGCCGCCCGAGCGGGAGCGGATACGAGCAGTACTTC.

This clonotype was recorded only once. The J gene is TRBJ2-6, the V gene TRBV6-5; D is ambiguous. The V gene's germline CDR1 is MNHEY and CDR2 SVGAGI. Trimming stripped 6 bases from V and 0 bases from J, with 6 bases between. CDR3 size: 14 residues. CDR3 sequence (DNA): TGTGCCAGCAGCGGATTCTCTGGGGCCAACGTCCTGACTTTC. This sequence encodes CASSGFSGANVLTF.

The rearrangement joins TRBV7-9 to TRBJ2-1; 7 nucleotides match TRBD1. The CDR3 spans 15 residues. The V and J ends lost 1 base and 8 bases, in that order; junction bases with no gene match: 8. The V gene's germline CDR1 is SEHNR and CDR2 FQNEAQ (reference sequence). The CDR3 DNA reads TGTGCCAGCAGCTTAGTACAGGGGCTGGGGGATGAGCAGTTCTTC. Translated, it gives CASSLVQGLGDEQFF. The full variable domain, completed using reference TRBV7-9 and TRBJ2-1, is DTGVSQNPRHKITKRGQNVTFRCDPISEHNRLYWYRQTLGQGPEFLTYFQNEAQLEKSRLLSDRFSAERPKGSFSTLEIQRTEQGDSAMYLCASSLVQGLGDEQFFGPGTRLTVL.

The chain combines TRBV11-2 with TRBJ2-3; D gene unclear. V was trimmed by 3 bases and J by 3 bases, leaving 13 bases between them. The length of the CDR3 is 15 residues. CDR1 and CDR2 (germline): SGHAT, FQNNGV. The CDR3: CASSFVGSPTDTQYF. The CDR3 nucleotides read TGTGCCAGCAGCTTTGTGGGATCCCCAACAGATACGCAGTATTTT.

The CDR3, as DNA: TGTGCCAGTAGTACTTCCCTCAATACTGACAGGGACGACATTCAGTACTTC. It encodes CASSTSLNTDRDDIQYF. V and J are TRBV19 and TRBJ2-4, with 7 bases identical to TRBD1. CDR3 length: 17 residues. Germline V gives CDR1 LNHDA, CDR2 SQIVND (reference sequence). With 4 bases clipped from V and 8 bases from J, the junction kept 17 bases outside the gene matches.